A selection of T cell receptor beta chains follows, all from one sample in a study of cytomegalovirus exposure and HLA in healthy donors. Libraries were prepared by immunoSEQ multiplex PCR; TCRdb keeps only in-frame clonotypes and omits some of them. The sample consists of hundreds of thousands of clones, more than 60% of them appearing once. Input material: PBMCs. Receptor source: a woman under 40 in good health and CMV-seronegative. The CDR3 runs from the conserved cysteine through the conserved F or W. The order of the fields is V gene, D gene, J gene, clone size, CDR3 DNA, CDR3 protein. A D gene is named only where the DNA matches it firmly. The size of a clone is reported for some rows only, either as once, few or many, or as a class for expanded clones.

>TRBV7-3|TRBD2|TRBJ2-3|-
TGTGCCAGCAGCATTAGCGGGTTTAGCACAGATACGCAGTATTTT
CASSISGFSTDTQYF
>TRBV27|TRBD2|TRBJ2-1|few
TGTGCCAGCATACCCGCCACCCCTACTAGCGGGGGACGGTCCTACAATGAGCAGTTCTTC
CASIPATPTSGGRSYNEQFF
>TRBV6-1|-|TRBJ1-2|-
TGTGCCAGCAGTGAGTGGGGCGGACAGAAAGTCTATGGCTACACCTTC
CASSEWGGQKVYGYTF
>TRBV6-1|-|TRBJ1-1|-
TGTGCCAGCAGAACCAGGGGATCCACTGAAGCTTTCTTT
CASRTRGSTEAFF
>TRBV30|-|TRBJ2-7|-
TGTGCCTGGAGTGGTAATGGGCCGCAGTACTTC
CAWSGNGPQYF
>TRBV14|TRBD2|TRBJ2-7|-
TGTGCCAGCAGCCAAACGGGACTAGCGGGAGCCGAGCAGTACTTC
CASSQTGLAGAEQYF
>TRBV5-6|-|TRBJ2-5|-
TGTGCCAGCAGCACCGCACAGAGCCGGTACCAAGAGACCCAGTACTTC
CASSTAQSRYQETQYF
>TRBV19|TRBD2|TRBJ2-1|-
TGTGCCAGTCGACTAGCGGGAGGGCCGGGTGAGCAGTTCTTC
CASRLAGGPGEQFF
>TRBV9|-|TRBJ1-1|-
TGTGCCAGCAGCTCAATAGGGGGCACTGAAGCTTTCTTT
CASSSIGGTEAFF
>TRBV18|TRBD1|TRBJ2-7|-
TGTGCCAGCTCACCACGGGTTGGGACAGGGGATTCTCGGCCCTACGAGCAGTACTTC
CASSPRVGTGDSRPYEQYF
>TRBV7-6|-|TRBJ2-2|few
TGTGCCAGCAGCTTAGTGGCCAGTCCGACCGGGGAGCTGTTTTTT
CASSLVASPTGELFF
>TRBV6-1|-|TRBJ1-2|few
TGTGCCAGCAGAGATATGGCGGCCACCTATGGCTACACCTTC
CASRDMAATYGYTF
>TRBV9|TRBD2|TRBJ2-2|-
TGTGCCAGCAGCGCTTTAGGACCCAGCGGGGTGAACACCGGGGAGCTGTTTTTT
CASSALGPSGVNTGELFF
>TRBV4-1|TRBD1|TRBJ1-2|-
TGCGCCAGCAGCCCAGGGACAGCACAGGGTGGCTACACCTTC
CASSPGTAQGGYTF
>TRBV19|TRBD1|TRBJ1-1|-
TGTGCCAGTATCGGGGACAGGGGAGGGTGGGGCACTGAAGCTTTCTTT
CASIGDRGGWGTEAFF
>TRBV9|TRBD1|TRBJ2-1|-
TGTGCCAGCAGCGGCACAGGGGGCTCCTACAATGAGCAGTTCTTC
CASSGTGGSYNEQFF
>TRBV6-5|TRBD1|TRBJ1-1|once
TGTGCCAGCAGACTGACAGGGCGGAACACTGAAGCTTTCTTT
CASRLTGRNTEAFF
>TRBV14|-|TRBJ1-1|few
TGTGCCAGCAGCCATCCAGAGGGCAGTTACACTGAAGCTTTCTTT
CASSHPEGSYTEAFF
>TRBV19|-|TRBJ1-2|once
TGTGCCAGTAGCCCTGGAGACTTCTATGGCTACACCTTC
CASSPGDFYGYTF
>TRBV6-4|TRBD2|TRBJ2-1|-
TGTGCCAGCAGTAAACTAGCGGGAGGGTACAATGAGCAGTTCTTC
CASSKLAGGYNEQFF
>TRBV11-3|TRBD1|TRBJ1-2|-
TGTGCCAGCAGCTTCATGGACAGGGAGCCTTCTAACTATGGCTACACCTTC
CASSFMDREPSNYGYTF
>TRBV2|-|TRBJ1-4|-
TGTGCCAGCAGTGATCAGGGGCAAACTAATGAAAAACTGTTTTTT
CASSDQGQTNEKLFF
>TRBV5-8|-|TRBJ1-1|-
TGTGCCGCAGGAAGCAGAGTGAACACTGAAGCTTTCTTT
CAAGSRVNTEAFF
>TRBV5-4|-|TRBJ2-7|-
TGTGCCAGCAGCTTGGGGTCCTCCGGGGGGCAGTACTTC
CASSLGSSGGQYF
>TRBV7-8|TRBD1|TRBJ1-6|-
TGTGCCAGCAGCCCGGACAGGGGTAATTCACCCCTCCACTTT
CASSPDRGNSPLHF
>TRBV7-9|-|TRBJ1-1|few
TGTGCCAGCAGCCCACGGGGATCCATGAACACTGAAGCTTTCTTT
CASSPRGSMNTEAFF
>TRBV19|TRBD1|TRBJ1-1|few
TGTGCCAGTGGGGATGCCGGGACAGGGAAAAAGGAAGCTTTCTTT
CASGDAGTGKKEAFF
>TRBV14|-|TRBJ1-1|-
TGTGCCAGCAGCCAAGATGCGCAGGCGAACACTGAAGCTTTCTTT
CASSQDAQANTEAFF
>TRBV5-1|TRBD1|TRBJ1-1|-
TGCGCCAGCAGCTCCGGACAGGGCGGGGTGAACACTGAAGCTTTCTTT
CASSSGQGGVNTEAFF
>TRBV19|TRBD2|TRBJ2-5|-
TGTGCCAGTAGTGTATCCGGGACTAGCGGGAGGGTGTACCAAGAGACCCAGTACTTC
CASSVSGTSGRVYQETQYF
>TRBV30|-|TRBJ1-1|few
TGTGCCTGGGCCCGGGGGAGCGCTGAAGCTTTCTTT
CAWARGSAEAFF
>TRBV13|TRBD2|TRBJ2-1|once
TGTGCCAGCAGCTCGATACTAGGCGGGAGATACAATGAGCAGTTCTTC
CASSSILGGRYNEQFF
>TRBV11-2|TRBD1|TRBJ1-2|-
TGTGCCAGCAGCACACCGGACAGGGCAATTCATTATGGCTACACCTTC
CASSTPDRAIHYGYTF
>TRBV5-1|TRBD2|TRBJ2-1|few
TGCGCCAGCAGCCATCGGGGGGGCTTTTACAATGAGCAGTTCTTC
CASSHRGGFYNEQFF
>TRBV7-3|TRBD2|TRBJ2-4|few
TGTGCCAGCAGCTTAGTATCCGGAAGCGGGGGAGACATTCAGTACTTC
CASSLVSGSGGDIQYF
>TRBV19|-|TRBJ2-7|-
TGTGCCAGTAGTATTGGGCAGGGGCAATACGAGCAGCACTTC
CASSIGQGQYEQHF
>TRBV5-1|TRBD1|TRBJ2-2|few
TGCGCCAGCAGCTTGGCCGGGACAGGGAACACCGGGGAGCTGTTTTTT
CASSLAGTGNTGELFF
>TRBV18|-|TRBJ1-5|-
TGTGCCAGCTCACAAGCAGGGTTTCCGGAAAATCAGCCCCAGCATTTT
CASSQAGFPENQPQHF
>TRBV2|TRBD1|TRBJ2-7|-
TGTGCCAGCGTCCCTGACGGGACAGGGATCTACGAGCAGTACTTC
CASVPDGTGIYEQYF
>TRBV18|-|TRBJ2-5|-
TGTGCCAGCTCACCGCGTAACAGCCGGCAAGAGACCCAGTACTTC
CASSPRNSRQETQYF
>TRBV5-1|TRBD2|TRBJ2-2|-
TGCGACAGCAGCATGGGACTAGCGGGATTGGTAACCGGGGAGCTGTTTTTT
CDSSMGLAGLVTGELFF
>TRBV7-9|TRBD1|TRBJ2-1|few
TGTGCCAGCAGCCAGAAGACGGGACAGGGGCCAGACAATGAGCAGTTCTTC
CASSQKTGQGPDNEQFF
>TRBV29-1|TRBD1|TRBJ1-1|-
TGCAGCGTTGAGGACAGGGGACCCCTTGAAGCTTTCTTT
CSVEDRGPLEAFF
>TRBV6-5|TRBD2|TRBJ2-2|-
TGTGCCAGCAGTTATGGGACTAGATTAAACACCGGGGAGCTGTTTTTT
CASSYGTRLNTGELFF
>TRBV6-1|TRBD2|TRBJ2-1|-
TGTGCCAGCAGGGCGGGGGGGAGCTCCTACAATGAGCAGTTCTTC
CASRAGGSSYNEQFF
>TRBV6-5|TRBD1|TRBJ2-7|-
TGTGCCAGCAGGCGACAGGGCTACGAGCAGTACTTC
CASRRQGYEQYF
>TRBV4-1|TRBD1|TRBJ2-5|medium-sized
TGCGCCAGCAGCCAGGGACAGGGAGGGGTTTTAGAGACCCAGTACTTC
CASSQGQGGVLETQYF
>TRBV11-1|TRBD1|TRBJ2-2|-
TGTGCCAGCAGCGAGGGGGACAGGGCCTCCGGGGAGCTGTTTTTT
CASSEGDRASGELFF
>TRBV19|-|TRBJ2-3|-
TGTGCCAGTAGTATAGATCGGTCCCTCACAGATACGCAGTATTTT
CASSIDRSLTDTQYF
>TRBV7-2|TRBD2|TRBJ2-3|-
TGTGCCAGCAGCCGATGGACTAGCAGCACAGATACGCAGTATTTT
CASSRWTSSTDTQYF
>TRBV15|TRBD2|TRBJ2-7|once
TGTGCCACCAGCAGTGTCGGGACTAGCGTTAATTACGAGCAGTACTTC
CATSSVGTSVNYEQYF